The present T cell receptor (beta chain) was sequenced within a study of T cells expressing NK-cell markers. Study details: It was sorted CD3+CD56+NKG2C+, CD3+CD56+NKG2C- and CD3+CD56-NKG2C+ T cells that supplied the TCR beta repertoires. One of eight sequenced donors was HCMV-seronegative; the other seven were seropositive. Study results and limitations: The CD3+CD56-NKG2C+ fraction of several donors was also led by these clonotypes. Roughly 1.0-8% of CD8+ T cells in about 6 donors belonged to dominant NKG2C+ clonotypes.

CDR1 DFQATT and CDR2 SNEGSKA come from the germline V gene (reference sequence). There are 13 residues in the CDR3. Turning to this clonotype: Its target is not known.

For each CDR3 protein, TCRdb gives one entry from its re-call of the 5' RACE reads, without DNA. The repertoire shows about 380,000 distinct CDR3 sequences; the top ten hold around 5.3%. Sequences were obtained from blood T cells: a sorted CD56 or NKG2C T cell subset, CD4+ or CD8+ T cells, or bulk PBMC T cells (not recorded which). The chain combines TRBV20-1 with TRBJ2-1. The receptor was isolated from a man aged 18-75 years in good health. CDR3 residues: CSARATNNNEQFF.